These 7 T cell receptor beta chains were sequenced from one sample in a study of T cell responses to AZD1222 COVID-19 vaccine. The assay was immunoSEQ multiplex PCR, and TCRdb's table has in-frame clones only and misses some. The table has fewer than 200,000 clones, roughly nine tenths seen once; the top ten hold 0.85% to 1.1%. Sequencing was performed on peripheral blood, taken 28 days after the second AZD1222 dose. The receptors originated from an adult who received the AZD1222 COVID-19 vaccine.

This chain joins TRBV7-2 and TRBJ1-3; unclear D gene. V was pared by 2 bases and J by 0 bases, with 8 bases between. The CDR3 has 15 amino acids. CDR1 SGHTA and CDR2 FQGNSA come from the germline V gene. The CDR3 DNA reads TGTGCCAGCAGCTTAACGTTTAGCTCTGGAAACACCATATATTTT. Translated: CASSLTFSSGNTIYF. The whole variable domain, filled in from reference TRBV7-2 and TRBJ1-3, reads GAGVSQSPSNKVTEKGKDVELRCDPISGHTALYWYRQSLGQGLEFLIYFQGNSAPDKSGLPSDRFSAERTGGSVSTLTIQRTQQEDSAVYLCASSLTFSSGNTIYFGEGSWLTVV.

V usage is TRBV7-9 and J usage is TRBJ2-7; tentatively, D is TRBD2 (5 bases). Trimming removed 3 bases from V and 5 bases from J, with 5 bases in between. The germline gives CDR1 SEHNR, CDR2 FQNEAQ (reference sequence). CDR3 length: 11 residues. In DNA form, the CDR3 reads TGTGCCAGCAGCTTCGGGGACGAGCAGTACTTC. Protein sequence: CASSFGDEQYF.

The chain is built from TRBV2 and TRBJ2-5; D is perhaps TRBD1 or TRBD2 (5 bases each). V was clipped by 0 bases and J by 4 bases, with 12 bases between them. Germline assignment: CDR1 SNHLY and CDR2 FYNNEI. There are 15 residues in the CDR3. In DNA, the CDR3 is TGTGCCAGCAGTGAAGCGGGACGGCACGCAGAGACCCAGTACTTC. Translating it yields CASSEAGRHAETQYF.

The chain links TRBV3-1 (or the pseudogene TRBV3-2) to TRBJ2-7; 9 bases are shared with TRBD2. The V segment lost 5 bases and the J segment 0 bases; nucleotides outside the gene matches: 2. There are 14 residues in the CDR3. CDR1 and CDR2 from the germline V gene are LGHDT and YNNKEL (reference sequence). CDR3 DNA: TGTGCCAGCAGCTATAGCGGGAGCTCCTACGAGCAGTACTTC. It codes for CASSYSGSSYEQYF.

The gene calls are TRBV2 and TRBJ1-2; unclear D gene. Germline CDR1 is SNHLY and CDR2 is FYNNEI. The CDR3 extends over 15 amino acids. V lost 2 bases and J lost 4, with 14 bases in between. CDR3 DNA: TGTGCCAGCAGTGAATCCGTCACAGCTCTCTATGGCTACACCTTC. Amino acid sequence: CASSESVTALYGYTF.

DNA of the CDR3: TGCGCCAGCAGCCAAGATCGGGCTACTAATGAAAAACTGTTTTTT. Its translation: CASSQDRATNEKLFF. The J gene is TRBJ1-4, the V gene TRBV4-1; D gene uncertain. Trimming pared 0 bases from V and 2 bases from J, leaving 7 bases between. Germline CDR1 is MGHRA and CDR2 is YSYEKL. This CDR3 region has 15 residues.

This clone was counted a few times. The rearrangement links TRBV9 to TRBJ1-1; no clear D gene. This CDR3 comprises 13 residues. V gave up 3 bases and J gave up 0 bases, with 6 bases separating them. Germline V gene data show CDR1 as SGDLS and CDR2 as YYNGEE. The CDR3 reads CASSAGLNTEAFF. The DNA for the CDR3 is TGTGCCAGCAGCGCGGGCCTGAACACTGAAGCTTTCTTT.